Following are 29 T cell receptor beta chains from one sample sequenced in a study of CD8 T cells in Susac syndrome. Random-hexamer reverse transcription was applied to roughly 0.5 to 1 ug RNA. TCRdb re-called the immunoSEQ multiplex PCR reads with MiXCR, one entry per CDR3 protein. The top ten hold 0.15% of the sample, which has about 150,000 distinct CDR3 sequences, nearly 97% seen once. The sequencing sample was made of CD8+ T cells from PBMCs. The receptors were sampled from a human donor with multiple sclerosis.

Here the CDR3 reads CASSQVHQGGTEAFF. CDR3 bases: TGCGCCAGCAGCCAAGTCCATCAGGGTGGCACTGAAGCTTTCTTT. The J gene is TRBJ1-1, the V gene TRBV4-1; a possible D gene is TRBD1 (5 bases). Germline-derived CDR1 and CDR2 are MGHRA and YSYEKL. The V end lost 1 base, the J end lost 4 bases, and 13 bases lay between the germline ends. This CDR3 is built from 15 residues.

The chain is built from TRBV20-1 and TRBJ1-1, with D uncertain. Per the germline V gene, CDR1 is DFQATT and CDR2 is SNEGSKA (reference sequence). This CDR3 has 13 amino acids. Trimming took off 0 bases at V and 1 base at J, with 6 bases between the two ends. CDR3 DNA: TGCAGTGCTAGAGAAGACCGGAACACTGAAGCTTTCTTT. It translates to CSAREDRNTEAFF.

The chain couples TRBV12-3 or TRBV12-4 to TRBJ2-1; maybe TRBD2 (5 bases). CDR3 length equals 13 residues. V lost 2 bases and J 8 bases, leaving 10 bases between the germline ends. CDR3 loop: CASSLTGYDEQFF. The CDR3 coding sequence is TGTGCCAGCAGTTTAACGGGGTATGATGAGCAGTTCTTC.

CDR3 bases: TGTGCCTGGAGTGACGAGACAGGGGGCTCCTACAATGAGCAGTTCTTC. Amino acids: CAWSDETGGSYNEQFF. J is TRBJ2-1 and V is TRBV30; TRBD1 matches at 9 bases. The CDR3 totals 16 residues. CDR1 GTSNPN and CDR2 SVGIG come from the germline V gene (reference sequence). After removal of 1 base from V and 0 bases from J, the junction contained 4 bases not matched to a gene.

This rearrangement joins TRBV12-3 or TRBV12-4 to TRBJ1-2; D unclear. V was trimmed by 5 bases and J by 2 bases, leaving 6 bases between them. The CDR3 loop spans 12 amino acids. Here the CDR3 reads CASSAVNYGYTF. In nucleotides, the CDR3 is TGTGCCAGCAGTGCCGTCAACTATGGCTACACCTTC.

The V gene is TRBV15, the J gene TRBJ2-3, with D hard to call. The CDR3 length is 12 residues. From germline, CDR1 is LNHNV and CDR2 YYDKDF (reference sequence). V was pared by 8 bases and J by 3 bases, with 9 bases between. The CDR3 coding sequence is TGTGCCACCGGCCGCCGGACAGATACGCAGTATTTT. Residues: CATGRRTDTQYF.

The chain employs TRBV29-1 and TRBJ2-3; D may be TRBD1 or TRBD2 (5 bases each). CDR1 SQVTM and CDR2 ANQGSEA come from the germline V gene. The V and J ends lost 6 bases and 7 bases respectively, with 20 bases between them. The CDR3 covers 14 residues. The CDR3 loop is CSVTLGVTRYTQYF. In DNA, the CDR3 is TGCAGCGTCACCCTGGGGGTGACAAGGTATACGCAGTATTTT.

The gene calls are TRBV20-1 and TRBJ2-7; 8 bases map to TRBD1. This CDR3 spans 16 amino acids. The germline gives CDR1 DFQATT, CDR2 SNEGSKA (reference sequence). V dropped 3 bases and J dropped 6; count of bases not matched to a gene: 16. The CDR3 loop is CSASDVNRQGIGEQYF. For the CDR3, the DNA is TGCAGTGCTAGTGATGTAAATCGACAGGGGATTGGCGAGCAGTACTTC.

The V call is TRBV27, the J call TRBJ1-4; weak D call: TRBD1 (6 bases). Per germline, CDR1 MNHEY and CDR2 SMNVEV (reference sequence). V gave up 0 bases and J gave up 5 bases, with 10 bases separating them. CDR3 length equals 15 residues. The CDR3 coding sequence is TGTGCCAGCAGTTTATCGGGGGGCTTGAATGAAAAACTGTTTTTT. This encodes CASSLSGGLNEKLFF.

CDR3 DNA: TGTGCCAGCAGTTGGGACAGTGGGGACACTGAAGCTTTCTTT. Translating it yields CASSWDSGDTEAFF. This sequence joins TRBV5-4 and TRBJ1-1; 7 bases are shared with TRBD1. The V segment lost 5 bases and the J segment 3 bases; nucleotides outside the gene matches: 7. Germline values: CDR1 SGHNT, CDR2 YYREEE (reference sequence). CDR3 size: 14 residues.

The chain recombines TRBV30 with TRBJ2-1; 11 bases line up with TRBD1. V shed 5 bases and J 8 bases; nucleotides not matched to a gene: 5. The CDR3 is 13 residues long. Germline-derived CDR1 and CDR2 are GTSNPN and SVGIG (reference sequence). As DNA, the CDR3 is TGTGCCTGGGGACAGGGGGCTGGGGATGAGCAGTTCTTC. Protein product: CAWGQGAGDEQFF.

This clonotype was observed a single time. The chain uses TRBV3-1 and TRBJ2-3; 9 nucleotides match TRBD2. CDR1 LGHDT and CDR2 YNNKEL come from the germline V gene (reference sequence). This CDR3 region has 16 residues. Trimming removed 4 bases from V and 4 bases from J; junction bases left unmatched: 9. CDR3 in DNA: TGTGCCAGCAGCCGACGGACTAGCGCCCCCGCAGATACGCAGTATTTT. This sequence encodes CASSRRTSAPADTQYF.

This rearrangement joins TRBV5-6 to TRBJ2-1, with D hard to call. CDR1 and CDR2 (germline): SGHDT, YYEEEE. Trimming stripped 0 bases from V and 2 bases from J, with 6 bases between. The CDR3 runs to 14 residues. CDR3: CASSLGAAYNEQFF. For the CDR3, the DNA is TGTGCCAGCAGCTTGGGAGCAGCCTACAATGAGCAGTTCTTC.

CDR3 in DNA: TGTGCCAGCAGCTTAGCACAGGGGTCCACCTACGAGCAGTACTTC. Its protein product is CASSLAQGSTYEQYF. The rearrangement uses TRBV7-9 and TRBJ2-7; TRBD1 aligns across 7 bases. The CDR3 is 15 residues long. The germline V gene encodes CDR1 SEHNR and CDR2 FQNEAQ (reference sequence). V lost 0 bases and J lost 2; bases outside the gene matches: 4.

The V call is TRBV10-3, the J call TRBJ2-3; no reliable D call. The V end was cut by 4 bases, the J end by 1 base, with 9 bases between. Germline assignment: CDR1 ENHRY and CDR2 SYGVKD. This CDR3 comprises 14 residues. CDR3 nucleotide sequence: TGTGCCATCAGTGGTGCAGTGGGCACAGATACGCAGTATTTT. It translates to CAISGAVGTDTQYF.

The chain links TRBV12-3 or TRBV12-4 to TRBJ2-5, with TRBD2 identical over 9 bases. The CDR3 length is 15 residues. V lost 3 bases, J lost 3 bases, and 5 bases stayed unmatched. This CDR3 is CASSFVRGGEETQYF. CDR3 bases: TGTGCCAGCAGTTTTGTTCGCGGGGGGGAAGAGACCCAGTACTTC.

The chain combines TRBV29-1 with TRBJ2-3, with D unclear. The V end was cut by 7 bases, the J end by 0 bases, with 20 bases between. Germline V gene data show CDR1 as SQVTM and CDR2 as ANQGSEA. This CDR3 has 16 residues. The CDR3 nucleotides are TGCAGCGCCGCCGTCTCCTGGGGTCCTAGCACAGATACGCAGTATTTT. Protein product: CSAAVSWGPSTDTQYF.

This clonotype was detected only once. The rearrangement links TRBV12-3 or TRBV12-4 to TRBJ2-3; D is unclear. CDR3 length: 13 amino acids. V was trimmed by 6 bases and J by 2 bases, leaving 9 bases between them. CDR3 region: CASSSFTTDTQYF. The CDR3 DNA reads as TGTGCCAGCAGCTCCTTTACCACAGATACGCAGTATTTT.

V usage is TRBV4-1 and J usage is TRBJ2-7, with D unresolved. The CDR3 covers 14 residues. Between the trimmed V and J ends, which lost 0 bases and 1 base, there was a span of 7 bases. Germline V lookup: CDR1 MGHRA, CDR2 YSYEKL. The CDR3 DNA follows: TGCGCCAGCAGCCAAGATGCCAATTCCTACGAGCAGTACTTC. Protein product: CASSQDANSYEQYF.

This clonotype was observed a single time. V usage is TRBV30 and J usage is TRBJ2-3, with a weak D call TRBD2 (5 bases). V shed 4 bases and J shed 6 bases, with 17 bases lying between them. The CDR3 is made up of 14 amino acids. Germline values: CDR1 GTSNPN, CDR2 SVGIG (reference sequence). In DNA form, the CDR3 reads TGTGCCTGGACCTTAGGGCTAGCATGGGATACGCAGTATTTT. Its translation is CAWTLGLAWDTQYF.

The J gene is TRBJ2-7, the V gene TRBV3-1; D gene unclear. CDR1 is LGHDT, CDR2 YNNKEL, per germline (reference sequence). V was clipped by 2 bases and J by 6 bases, with 5 bases between them. CDR3 length equals 11 residues. The CDR3 nucleotides read TGTGCCAGCAGCCAATACGGCGAGCAGTACTTC. Protein sequence: CASSQYGEQYF.

The V and J genes are TRBV20-1 and TRBJ2-3, with unresolved D. CDR3 length: 11 amino acids. The germline CDR1 and CDR2 sequences are DFQATT and SNEGSKA (reference sequence). The V gene lost 3 bases and the J gene lost 3 bases, with 4 bases spanning the gap. The CDR3 DNA reads as TGCAGTGCTAGCCAAACAGATACGCAGTATTTT. This encodes CSASQTDTQYF.

The chain carries TRBV11-2 and TRBJ2-3; D gene unclear. Trimming cost V 0 bases and J 0 bases, with 4 bases left between them. CDR3 length: 14 residues. Germline CDR1 is SGHAT and CDR2 is FQNNGV. CDR3 DNA sequence: TGTGCCAGCAGCTTAGACAGGAGCACAGATACGCAGTATTTT. Protein product: CASSLDRSTDTQYF.

This rearrangement joins TRBV30 to TRBJ2-7; a possible D gene is TRBD2 (6 bases). Germline CDR1 and CDR2: GTSNPN and SVGIG (reference sequence). The length of the CDR3 is 14 residues. Trimming removed 1 base from V and 3 bases from J, with 13 bases in between. CDR3 sequence (DNA): TGTGCCTGGAGTGCGGTGACGGGGGACTACGAGCAGTACTTC. Translation: CAWSAVTGDYEQYF.

CDR3 residues: CASSGSWETQYF. The CDR3 coding sequence is TGTGCCAGCAGCGGTTCTTGGGAGACCCAGTACTTC. The V gene is TRBV2, the J gene TRBJ2-5; unclear D gene. This CDR3 has 12 residues. V was pared by 6 bases and J by 5 bases, with 10 bases between. CDR1 and CDR2 from the germline V gene are SNHLY and FYNNEI.

CDR3 bases: TGTGCCAGCAGCCAAGTCGCCGGGACCCATGACGAGCAGTACTTC. Encoded protein: CASSQVAGTHDEQYF. The gene calls are TRBV14 and TRBJ2-7; the D gene could be TRBD1 or TRBD2 (5 bases each). Germline V gene lookup returns CDR1 SGHDN and CDR2 FVKESK. CDR3 length equals 15 residues. Trimming left V 1 base short and J 5 bases short, with 15 bases between.

In DNA form, the CDR3 reads TGTGCCAGCAGTCTAAAACCGGGACAGGGGGCCTACGAGCAGTACGTC. Translating it yields CASSLKPGQGAYEQYV. The chain carries TRBV6-1 and TRBJ2-7; 11 bases agree with TRBD1. Germline CDR1 reads MNHNS; CDR2 reads SASEGT. This CDR3 has 16 amino acids. With V trimmed by 5 bases and J by 2 bases, 8 bases remained unmatched.

The chain combines TRBV12-5 with TRBJ2-7; 11 bases align to TRBD2. Trimming at V came to 6 bases and at J to 3 bases, leaving 4 bases not matched to a gene. CDR1 and CDR2 (germline): LGHNT, FRNRAP. The CDR3 spans 14 residues. The CDR3 here is CASGTGTSGYEQYF. The CDR3 coding sequence is TGTGCTAGTGGAACCGGGACTAGCGGCTACGAGCAGTACTTC.

The chain has TRBV9 and TRBJ2-1; D is ambiguous. Looked up from germline, CDR1 is SGDLS and CDR2 is YYNGEE. V lost 2 bases and J lost 2, with 11 bases in between. The CDR3 is made up of 15 amino acids. The CDR3 reads CASSVTFAAYNEQFF. The CDR3 DNA reads TGTGCCAGCAGCGTGACCTTCGCAGCCTACAATGAGCAGTTCTTC.